These 16 T cell receptor beta chains were all obtained from the same sample, sequenced in a study of patients and donors after allogeneic stem cell transplantation. TCRdb analysed the RT-PCR reads with MiXCR anew, one entry per CDR3 protein. The sample carries roughly 230,000 distinct CDR3 sequences, roughly 13% recorded once. Input material: blood, either unsorted or a sorted T cell fraction (not recorded which). The receptors were gathered from a human donor who was either an allogeneic HSCT recipient or a stem cell or donor lymphocyte infusion donor (not recorded which). It is not recorded whose cells these are; they may come from a transplant donor.

The chain uses TRBV7-9 and TRBJ1-1; the D gene is possibly TRBD1 (5 bases). Germline CDR1 and CDR2: SEHNR and FQNEAQ (reference sequence). CDR3 length: 14 residues. The germline V and J ends were trimmed by 5 bases and 5 bases, with 15 bases remaining between them. CDR3 sequence reads: CASSPPGGVTEAFF. As DNA, the CDR3 is TGTGCCAGCAGCCCGCCGGGGGGGGTGACTGAAGCTTTCTTT.

The chain links TRBV5-6 to TRBJ1-2; 9 nucleotides agree with TRBD1. The CDR3 length is 14 residues. V was clipped by 7 bases and J by 1 base; unmatched bases: 5. CDR1 is SGHDT, CDR2 YYEEEE, per germline. CDR3 sequence reads: CASGRQGGNYGYTF. Written as DNA, the CDR3 is TGTGCCAGCGGACGACAGGGGGGTAACTATGGCTACACCTTC.

The V and J genes are TRBV3-1 and TRBJ2-7; 14 nucleotides match TRBD2. The germline gives CDR1 LGHDT, CDR2 YNNKEL (reference sequence). The CDR3 loop spans 15 amino acids. J was trimmed by 0 bases and V by 6 bases; bases with no gene match: 1. DNA of the CDR3: TGTGCCAGCAGGGGGACTAGCGGGAGCTCCTACGAGCAGTACTTC. This sequence encodes CASRGTSGSSYEQYF.

This clonotype has ten or more counts. This sequence joins TRBV4-3 and TRBJ2-7; D is uncertain. V was shortened by 0 bases and J by 12 bases, with 18 bases between the two germline ends. CDR3 length equals 14 residues. Germline CDR1 LGHNA, CDR2 YSLEER. The CDR3 nucleotides read TGCGCCAGCAGCCAAGATTACCCGGGTACCGCGAGGTACTTC. Amino acids: CASSQDYPGTARYF.

This clonotype came up a few times. The rearrangement joins TRBV6-6 to TRBJ2-3; no reliable D call. In germline, CDR1 is MNHNY, CDR2 SVGAGI (reference sequence). The CDR3 totals 11 residues. Deletions cut 8 bases from V and 0 bases from J, with 3 bases between. The CDR3 nucleotides read TGTGCCAGCGTTAGCACAGATACGCAGTATTTT. Translating it yields CASVSTDTQYF.

The table lists this clonotype with many counts. The chain links TRBV7-2 to TRBJ1-2; no clear D. The CDR3 extends over 14 amino acids. Per germline, CDR1 SGHTA and CDR2 FQGNSA. Trimming pared 0 bases from V and 4 bases from J, leaving 9 bases between. The CDR3 nucleotides read TGTGCCAGCAGCTTAGCGGAGCCGCGCTATGGCTACACCTTC. This translates into CASSLAEPRYGYTF. Looking up the rest from reference TRBV7-2 and TRBJ1-2 gives the full variable domain: GAGVSQSPSNKVTEKGKDVELRCDPISGHTALYWYRQSLGQGLEFLIYFQGNSAPDKSGLPSDRFSAERTGGSVSTLTIQRTQQEDSAVYLCASSLAEPRYGYTFGSGTRLTVV.

The chain links TRBV24-1 to TRBJ2-6, with D possibly being TRBD2 (6 bases). Between the trimmed V and J ends, which lost 1 base and 0 bases, there was a span of 6 bases. The germline CDR1 and CDR2 sequences are KGHDR and SFDVKD. The CDR3 consists of 16 residues. The chain's CDR3 is CATSDFSGSGANVLTF. For the CDR3, the DNA is TGTGCCACCAGTGATTTTAGCGGCTCTGGGGCCAACGTCCTGACTTTC.

The genes are TRBV12-3 or TRBV12-4 and TRBJ2-7; tentatively, D is TRBD1 (7 bases). V was pared by 0 bases and J by 4 bases, with 19 bases between. This CDR3 contains 17 residues. The CDR3 region is CASSLAGGQGGSYEQYF. The DNA of the CDR3 is TGTGCCAGCAGTTTAGCGGGCGGCCAGGGGGGATCTTACGAGCAGTACTTC.

This clonotype was observed at least ten times. The rearrangement joins TRBV12-3 or TRBV12-4 to TRBJ1-5; D may be TRBD1 (5 bases). The CDR3 covers 15 residues. Trimming stripped 6 bases from V and 0 bases from J, with 12 bases between. As DNA, the CDR3 is TGTGCCAGCAGGCGAACAGGAGATAGCAATCAGCCCCAGCATTTT. Amino acids: CASRRTGDSNQPQHF.

There are many counts of this clonotype. V usage is TRBV20-1 and J usage is TRBJ1-3, with a tentative D call TRBD1 (6 bases). Germline CDR1 and CDR2: DFQATT and SNEGSKA (reference sequence). Trimming removed 0 bases from V and 9 bases from J, with 15 bases in between. CDR3 length: 14 amino acids. CDR3 DNA: TGCAGTGCTAGAGATCAGGGTGGGGGCGGCACCATATATTTT. Translated, it gives CSARDQGGGGTIYF.

The rearrangement uses TRBV4-3 and TRBJ1-3, with a possible D match to TRBD1 (5 bases). Trimming shortened V by 2 bases and J by 7 bases, and 18 bases separated the two germline ends. This CDR3 has 16 amino acids. Germline CDR1 reads LGHNA; CDR2 reads YSLEER. The chain's CDR3 is CASSQFPKGEGNTIYF. CDR3 DNA: TGCGCCAGCAGCCAATTCCCCAAAGGGGAGGGGAACACCATATATTTT.

The gene calls are TRBV7-2 and TRBJ2-1, with D possibly being TRBD2 (5 bases). Trimming pared 5 bases from V and 1 base from J, leaving 12 bases between. Germline CDR1 SGHTA, CDR2 FQGNSA. The CDR3 sequence is 15 residues long. The CDR3 region is CASSPPGLSYNEQFF. The CDR3 region has the DNA TGTGCCAGCAGCCCTCCGGGATTATCCTACAATGAGCAGTTCTTC.

This clonotype has at least ten counts. The V and J genes are TRBV20-1 and TRBJ2-2; 10 nucleotides agree with TRBD1. CDR1 is DFQATT, CDR2 SNEGSKA, per germline (reference sequence). The J segment lost 10 bases and the V segment lost 5 bases, leaving 4 bases of the junction unmatched. The CDR3 has 12 amino acids. CDR3: CSAEGQGMELFF. The CDR3 region has the DNA TGCAGTGCTGAGGGACAGGGGATGGAGCTGTTTTTT.

The rearrangement links TRBV4-2 to TRBJ2-4; D gene unclear. The CDR3 runs 15 residues. Trimming took off 1 base at V and 7 bases at J, with 14 bases between the two ends. Germline CDR1 LGHNA, CDR2 YNFKEQ. The CDR3 region has the DNA TGTGCCAGCAGCCAAGGGTCCTATACCGGGAACATTCAGTACTTC. Translating gives CASSQGSYTGNIQYF.

The rearrangement joins TRBV11-3 to TRBJ2-7; perhaps TRBD2 as D (6 bases). Germline CDR1 SGHNT, CDR2 YENEEA. The CDR3 extends over 14 amino acids. The ends were cut back, 3 bases at V and 3 bases at J, with 12 bases in the middle. The CDR3 DNA reads TGTGCCAGCAGCTTGGGGACTGGAAACTACGAGCAGTACTTC. Amino acids: CASSLGTGNYEQYF.

This clonotype has only a few counts. The genes are TRBV11-2 and TRBJ2-5, with 9 bases that match TRBD2. Germline-derived CDR1 and CDR2 are SGHAT and FQNNGV. The CDR3 contains 16 residues. Germline trimming cut 7 bases from V and 5 bases from J; bases unmatched to any gene: 14. CDR3 coding DNA: TGTGCCAGCACCGGACTAGCGAACCAGGGGAGGGAGACCCAGTACTTC. This codes for CASTGLANQGRETQYF.